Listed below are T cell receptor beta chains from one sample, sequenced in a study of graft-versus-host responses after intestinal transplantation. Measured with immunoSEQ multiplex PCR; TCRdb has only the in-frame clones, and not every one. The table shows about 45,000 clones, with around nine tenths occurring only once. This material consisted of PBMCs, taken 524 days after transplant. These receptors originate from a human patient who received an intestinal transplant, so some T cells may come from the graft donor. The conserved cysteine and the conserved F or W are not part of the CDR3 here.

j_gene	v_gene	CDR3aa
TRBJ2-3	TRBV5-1	ASSYIAGRITDTQY
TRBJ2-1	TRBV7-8	ASSFLAGAGNEQF
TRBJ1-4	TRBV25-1	ASSRGANEKLF
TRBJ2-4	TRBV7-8	ASSQTKNIQY
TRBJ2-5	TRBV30	AWSQGARETQY
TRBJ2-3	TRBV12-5	ASAPGQVGEDTQY
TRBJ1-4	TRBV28	ASKSQGWEKLF
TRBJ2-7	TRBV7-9	ASSMPGLAGGHPYEQY
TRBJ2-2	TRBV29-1	SVERTGATGELF
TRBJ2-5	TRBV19	ASSIRTSGRAGETQY
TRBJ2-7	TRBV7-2	ASSLVGSSYEQY
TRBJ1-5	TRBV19	ASSIGREDQPQH
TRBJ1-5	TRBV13	ASSLGGQPQH
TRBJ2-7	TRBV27	ASSLYQGGLAGEQY
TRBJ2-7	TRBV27	ASSLGRNTYEQY
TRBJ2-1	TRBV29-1	SATGNEQF
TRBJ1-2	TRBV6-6	ASSDRAGGEGYT
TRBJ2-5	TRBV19	ASSLGASGRIQETQY
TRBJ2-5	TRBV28	ASSSGPSLGTQY
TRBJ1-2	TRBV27	ASRPVDKYGYT
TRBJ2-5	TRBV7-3	ASSPTVRETQY
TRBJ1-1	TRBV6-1	ASSGLSGPPGYTEAF
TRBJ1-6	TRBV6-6	ASSPLMGTGSPLH
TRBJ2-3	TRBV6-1	ASKDRGKGADTQY
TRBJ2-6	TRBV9	ASSGGANVLT
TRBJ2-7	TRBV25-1	ASSRRDQQY
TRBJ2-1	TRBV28	ASISERGPYNEQF
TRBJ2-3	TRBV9	ASSVGALGRTDTQY
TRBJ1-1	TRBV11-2	ASSQGRKAF
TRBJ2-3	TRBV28	ASSFRGGIYTDTQY
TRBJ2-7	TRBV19	ASSKGLGALEQY
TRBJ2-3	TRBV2	ASSAGTSGRGDTQY
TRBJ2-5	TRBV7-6	ASSYTGTSGYQY
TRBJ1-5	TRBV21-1	ASSKGTTVDQPQH
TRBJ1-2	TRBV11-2	ASSATEIANYGYT
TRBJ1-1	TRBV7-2	ASSLVLLEYEAF
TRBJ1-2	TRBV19	ASSIGYSLGGYT
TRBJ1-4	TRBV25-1	ASGTGLNEKLF
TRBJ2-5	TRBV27	ASQDIREGETQY
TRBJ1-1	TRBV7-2	ASSSQGAVEAF
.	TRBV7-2	ASSGYSGRAYEQY
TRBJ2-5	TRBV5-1	ASSLRRVGGETQY
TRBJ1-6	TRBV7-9	ASSLTDNSPLH
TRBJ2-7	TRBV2	ASSDWYEQY
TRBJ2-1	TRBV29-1	SAPTGGSYNEQF
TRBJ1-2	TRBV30	AWSAGGTVYGYT